This entry features one T cell receptor beta chain sequence. Its matching antigen is unknown. The data originate from a study of siplizumab effects on memory and regulatory T cells. Roughly 100,000 TCR templates underwent assay in every sample. Measured with immunoSEQ multiplex PCR; TCRdb has only the in-frame clones, and not every one. This sample has fewer than 85,000 clones, with 80% to 90% found just once. Germline CDR1 is LGHNT and CDR2 is FRNRAP. The CDR3 runs to 14 residues. Broader study findings: Only a minority of proliferating CD4+ or CD8+ clones had an assignable naive or memory phenotype, with roughly 75-96% lacking one.

The sequenced material came from Tregs sorted from blood. The TCR originated in a human donor in good health. The V gene is TRBV12-5, the J gene TRBJ2-5; TRBD1 aligns across 9 bases. The J call may be wrong; the DNA end is better matched by TRBJ2-7. CDR3 nucleotides: TGTGCTAGTGGTTGGGGACAGGGTGGCTACGAGCAGTACTTC. It yields the protein CASGWGQGGYEQYF.